The source of this TCR beta chain is a study of T cell responses to AZD1222 COVID-19 vaccine. This clone showed up just a few times. The table came from immunoSEQ multiplex PCR; TCRdb's copy has only in-frame clones and leaves some out. The profile shows 80,000 or so clones, 87% of them singletons. Germline CDR1 reads LNHNV; CDR2 reads YYDKDF (reference sequence). This CDR3 is 15 amino acids long. Deletions cut 4 bases from V and 0 bases from J, with 7 bases between. This material consisted of peripheral blood, taken on day 0 of AZD1222 vaccination. The clonotype was recovered from an adult in good health. The V gene is TRBV15, the J gene TRBJ1-6; TRBD1 might be the D (6 bases). In nucleotides, the CDR3 is TGTGCCACCAGCAAGGACAGCTCCTATAATTCACCCCTCCACTTT. Protein product: CATSKDSSYNSPLHF.